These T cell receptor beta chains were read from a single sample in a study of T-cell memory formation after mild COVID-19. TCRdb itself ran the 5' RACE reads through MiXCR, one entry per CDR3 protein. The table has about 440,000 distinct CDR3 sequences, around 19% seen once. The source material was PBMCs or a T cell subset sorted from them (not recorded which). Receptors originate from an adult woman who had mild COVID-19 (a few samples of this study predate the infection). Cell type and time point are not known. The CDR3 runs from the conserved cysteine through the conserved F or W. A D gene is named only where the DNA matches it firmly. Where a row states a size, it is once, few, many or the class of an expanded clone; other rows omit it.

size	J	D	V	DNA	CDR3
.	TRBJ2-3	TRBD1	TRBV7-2	TGTGCCAGCAGCTCCGACAGGGGATGGGTCGCAGATACGCAGTATTTT	CASSSDRGWVADTQYF
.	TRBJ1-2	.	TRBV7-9	TGTGCCAGCAGCCCGAAGGGATTCTATGGCTACACCTTC	CASSPKGFYGYTF
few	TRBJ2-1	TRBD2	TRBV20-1	TGCAGTGCTAGTCCTGTTTTAGCGGGAGACAATGAGCAGTTCTTC	CSASPVLAGDNEQFF
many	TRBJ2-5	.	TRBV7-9	TGTGCCAGCAGCTTGGGGGCCATGGAGACCCAGTACTTC	CASSLGAMETQYF
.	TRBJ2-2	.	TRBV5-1	TGCGCCAGCAGCCCCGTGGTTCGCACCGGGGAGCTGTTTTTT	CASSPVVRTGELFF
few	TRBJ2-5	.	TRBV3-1	TGTGCCAGCAGCGGAGGGAACGGAGAGACCCAGTACTTC	CASSGGNGETQYF
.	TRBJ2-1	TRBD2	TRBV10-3	TGTGCCATCAAAGGGACTAGCGTGCGAAGCTACAATGAGCAGTTCTTC	CAIKGTSVRSYNEQFF
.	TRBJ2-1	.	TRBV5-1	TGCGCCAGCAGCATGATGCCGGGCGACAATGAGCAGTTCTTC	CASSMMPGDNEQFF
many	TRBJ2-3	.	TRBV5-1	TGCGCCAGCAGCTTTCAGGGGATGGTCACAGATACGCAGTATTTT	CASSFQGMVTDTQYF
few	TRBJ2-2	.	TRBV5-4	TGTGCCAGCAGCTTGTGGCCCCCCGGGGAGCTGTTTTTT	CASSLWPPGELFF
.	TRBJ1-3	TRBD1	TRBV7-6	TGTGCCAGCAGCTCCGGACAGGGTTGGTCTGGAAACACCATATATTTT	CASSSGQGWSGNTIYF
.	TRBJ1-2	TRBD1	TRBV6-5	TGTGCCAGCAGTTCCCGGGACAGGGTTAACTATGGCTACACCTTC	CASSSRDRVNYGYTF
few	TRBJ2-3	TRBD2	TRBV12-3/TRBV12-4	TGTGCCAGCAGTCCCGGTGTGGCGGGGGGGCTGGATACGCAGTATTTT	CASSPGVAGGLDTQYF
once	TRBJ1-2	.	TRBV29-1	TGCAGCGTTGAATTGGGGTATGGCTACACCTTC	CSVELGYGYTF
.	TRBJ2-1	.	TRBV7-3	TGTGCCAGCAGCTCGCCCGGCCTCAATGAGCAGTTCTTC	CASSSPGLNEQFF
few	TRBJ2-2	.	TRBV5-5	TGTGCCAGCAGCTTGGTTCTTGGGAAGTCCGGGGAGCTGTTTTTT	CASSLVLGKSGELFF